This record looks at one TCR beta chain sequence and its context. Its target is not known. The sample comes from a study of T cell responses to AZD1222 COVID-19 vaccine. Second-dose timings of about 4 or about 12 weeks were pooled. Libraries were prepared by immunoSEQ multiplex PCR; TCRdb keeps only in-frame clonotypes and omits some of them. The profile shows about 84,000 clones, about 90% of them singletons. Study findings and constraints: There were mostly white British donors and more females than males, and clonal diversity was possibly underestimated.

CDR3 size: 13 residues. V was pared by 5 bases and J by 2 bases, with 9 bases between. Per germline, CDR1 LNHDA and CDR2 SQIVND (reference sequence). This chain uses TRBV19 with TRBJ1-1; tentatively, D is TRBD1 (6 bases). The sequence was collected from an adult who received the AZD1222 COVID-19 vaccine. Sequencing used peripheral blood, obtained 28 days after the second AZD1222 dose. The CDR3 sequence is CASSPGQNTEAFF. For the CDR3, the DNA is TGTGCCAGTAGTCCGGGACAAAACACTGAAGCTTTCTTT.